The following is a T cell receptor (beta chain) sequence with its context. Its antigen is unknown. The record originates from a study of CD8+CD57+ T cells in acquired aplastic anemia. About the study: Sorted CD4+ plus CD8+ cells gave DNA averaging approximately 2.9 ug. On average, healthy donors gave around 9.9 million reads for CD4+ cells.

TCR beta VDJ combinations and CDR3 sequences were profiled from genomic DNA. Each CDR3 protein gets one entry after TCRdb re-called the reads with MiXCR. In the table there are some 120,000 distinct CDR3 sequences, about 46% of which are singletons. Study-wide points: CD8+ Simpson's diversity showed no significant patient-control difference. Comparison of patients with controls identified about 27 shared CD8+ CDR3 sequences.

Germline V CDR1 and CDR2: SQVTM, ANQGSEA. The CDR3 has 13 residues. V was shortened by 1 base and J by 4 bases, with 10 bases between the two germline ends. Sequencing was done on a sample of sorted CD4+, CD8+, or CD8+CD57+ T cells (not recorded which) from PBMCs. The V gene is TRBV29-1, the J gene TRBJ1-2; no definite D call. This clonotype was obtained from a human donor in good health, serving as a control. The CDR3: CSVEALTAYGYTF. DNA for the CDR3: TGCAGCGTTGAAGCTCTCACAGCCTATGGCTACACCTTC.